The 7 T cell receptor beta chains presented below share a single source sample, sequenced in a study of CD8 T cells in ankylosing spondylitis (dated by TCRdb to about 2017). The research as a whole found: Blood from ankylosing spondylitis patients appeared to be characterized by a TCR beta motif made up of 8 or 9 highly homologous amino acid variants.

Their antigen targets remain unknown. Library creation used 5' RACE. Instrument on record: Illumina HiSeq 2500. Clones were called with MiXCR by TCRdb after fastp trimmed the public reads at Q25, and only in-frame beta chains were retained. A single entry per CDR3 protein holds the most common genes and DNA from its merged rows. Recorded for this sample are 390,000 or so distinct CDR3 sequences; about a fifth of them occurred a single time. The ten largest make up around 17% of the sample. The specimen sequenced was blood, either unsorted or a sorted T cell fraction (not recorded which). All receptors derive from a male donor with ankylosing spondylitis.

This clonotype was counted a few times. The V call is TRBV3-1, the J call TRBJ2-1, with D possibly being TRBD1 (5 bases). V was clipped by 1 base and J by 4 bases, with 8 bases between them. The germline V gene encodes CDR1 LGHDT and CDR2 YNNKEL (reference sequence). This CDR3 comprises 14 residues. CDR3 sequence reads: CASSQVRAYNEQFF. The CDR3 nucleotides are TGTGCCAGCAGCCAAGTCAGGGCGTACAATGAGCAGTTCTTC.

The sample holds a few counts of this clonotype. The gene calls are TRBV12-3 or TRBV12-4 and TRBJ2-1, with D perhaps matching TRBD1 (6 bases). The CDR3 totals 17 residues. V gave up 7 bases and J gave up 6 bases, with 25 bases separating them. This CDR3 reads CASTRGGISFFANEQFF. DNA of the CDR3: TGTGCCAGCACCAGGGGTGGTATTAGCTTCTTTGCCAATGAGCAGTTCTTC.

There are a few counts of this clonotype. The V and J genes are TRBV20-1 and TRBJ2-4; possibly TRBD1 or TRBD2 for D (6 bases each). Trimming removed 4 bases at V and 6 bases at J, with 19 bases between. This CDR3 spans 15 amino acids. CDR1 and CDR2 from the germline V gene are DFQATT and SNEGSKA (reference sequence). The CDR3 spells CSATGLGGRRNIQYF. DNA of the CDR3: TGCAGTGCTACGGGTTTAGGGGGGAGGAGAAACATTCAGTACTTC.

V usage is TRBV24-1 and J usage is TRBJ2-1; 8 nucleotides line up with TRBD1. CDR3 length: 14 residues. Trimming cost V 4 bases and J 7 bases; bases outside gene matches: 5. Germline CDR1 reads KGHDR; CDR2 reads SFDVKD. In DNA form, the CDR3 reads TGTGCCACCAGTGACCCCGACAGGGGTAATGAGCAGTTCTTC. Its protein product is CATSDPDRGNEQFF.

The V and J genes are TRBV3-1 and TRBJ2-1; 10 bases are a match to TRBD2. CDR1 is LGHDT, CDR2 YNNKEL, per germline (reference sequence). The CDR3 length is 15 residues. With 4 bases clipped from V and 5 bases from J, the junction kept 5 bases outside the gene matches. CDR3 nucleotides: TGTGCCAGCAGCCGAGCGGGAGGGGGCCACAATGAGCAGTTCTTC. This encodes CASSRAGGGHNEQFF.

This clonotype has a handful of counts. This chain uses TRBV6-1 with TRBJ1-3; D unclear. V was cut by 5 bases and J by 2 bases, with 10 bases left in between. Germline loops: CDR1 MNHNS, CDR2 SASEGT. CDR3 length: 14 residues. The chain's CDR3 is CASSQPGPGNTIYF. The DNA of the CDR3 is TGTGCCAGCAGTCAACCAGGACCTGGAAACACCATATATTTT.

This clonotype appeared a few times. The chain combines TRBV29-1 with TRBJ1-1; unclear D gene. The CDR3 loop spans 12 amino acids. V was pared by 2 bases and J by 2 bases, with 6 bases between. Germline V gene lookup returns CDR1 SQVTM and CDR2 ANQGSEA. For the CDR3, the DNA is TGCAGCGTTGAACAGGATAACACTGAAGCTTTCTTT. Protein: CSVEQDNTEAFF. The full variable domain, rest sourced from reference TRBV29-1 and TRBJ1-1, is SAVISQKPSRDICQRGTSLTIQCQVDSQVTMMFWYRQQPGQSLTLIATANQGSEATYESGFVIDKFPISRPNLTFSTLTVSNMSPEDSSIYLCSVEQDNTEAFFGQGTRLTVV.